This TCR beta chain was sequenced for a study of OX40 agonist ivuxolimab in advanced cancers. As for the study in general: Patients were given ivuxolimab, an antibody that agonizes OX40 (CD134). Treatment received earlier with anti-PD-1, anti-PD-L1 or anti-CTLA-4 agents was allowed, and less than 45% had some.

The assay was immunoSEQ multiplex PCR, and TCRdb's table has in-frame clones only and misses some. The sample lists about 83,000 clones, around 85% occurring once. Enrollment shut out patients with autoimmune disease history or systemic immunosuppression. CDR1 is MNHEY, CDR2 SVGAGI, per germline. There are 14 residues in the CDR3. The V gene lost 1 base and the J gene lost 5 bases, with 11 bases spanning the gap. The rearrangement joins TRBV6-5 to TRBJ1-2, with D possibly matching TRBD1 (6 bases). Sequenced material: CD4+ or CD8+ T cells sorted from blood, taken in a trial of the OX40 agonist ivuxolimab. This receptor was identified in an adult with an advanced solid tumor such as melanoma, head and neck, liver or kidney cancer. The CDR3 here is CASSYFSGEYGYTF. The CDR3 bases are TGTGCCAGCAGTTACTTCTCAGGGGAATATGGCTACACCTTC.